What follows are 2 T cell receptor beta chains derived from one specimen sequenced in a study of somatic mutations in cytotoxic T cells in rheumatoid arthritis. Method: immunoSEQ multiplex PCR; TCRdb's copy keeps in-frame clones and lacks some. The table lists approximately 25,000 clones, roughly 70% of them singletons. What was sequenced was CD8+ T cells sorted from blood. These receptors all come from a young woman in good health.

V usage is TRBV5-5 and J usage is TRBJ2-7; D is unclear. The CDR3 contains 13 residues. Per germline, CDR1 SGHKS and CDR2 YYEKEE (reference sequence). Trimming left V 4 bases short and J 4 bases short, with 12 bases between. CDR3 in amino acids: CASSPSRAYEQYV. The CDR3 coding sequence is TGTGCCAGCAGCCCCTCTCGTGCGTACGAGCAGTACGTC.

This clone was seen a few times. V and J are TRBV6-5 and TRBJ1-1, with D unclear. V was trimmed by 1 base and J by 8 bases, leaving 11 bases between them. Germline V gene lookup returns CDR1 MNHEY and CDR2 SVGAGI. The CDR3 is 13 amino acids. The CDR3 bases are TGTGCCAGCAGTTACTACCCCCGGACCGAAGCTTTCTTT. Translated, it gives CASSYYPRTEAFF.